These 25 T cell receptor beta chains share one sample of origin, sequenced in a study of T cell responses to AZD1222 COVID-19 vaccine. The repertoire was sequenced with immunoSEQ multiplex PCR; TCRdb's copy has only in-frame clones and lacks some. The repertoire holds 130,000 or so clones, with 93% as singletons. Sequenced material: peripheral blood, taken on day 0 of AZD1222 vaccination. The receptors shown here come from an adult in good health.

V usage is TRBV12-3 or TRBV12-4 and J usage is TRBJ2-7; a possible D gene is TRBD1 (6 bases). The V end was cut by 5 bases, the J end by 2 bases, with 10 bases between. This CDR3 contains 13 residues. DNA for the CDR3: TGTGCCAGCAGTGACAGGTTACCCTACGAGCAGTACTTC. As protein: CASSDRLPYEQYF.

The chain is built from TRBV19 and TRBJ1-6; D is unresolved. CDR3 length equals 11 residues. Germline V gene lookup returns CDR1 LNHDA and CDR2 SQIVND (reference sequence). Trimming cost V 10 bases and J 8 bases, with 9 bases left between them. In nucleotides, the CDR3 is TGTGCCACCGGACGGGATTCACCCCTCCACTTT. It encodes CATGRDSPLHF.

V gene TRBV10-1 combines with J gene TRBJ1-5; D is ambiguous. The CDR3 is 13 residues long. In germline, CDR1 is WNHNN, CDR2 SYGVQD (reference sequence). Trimming took off 2 bases at V and 7 bases at J, with 9 bases between the two ends. CDR3 bases: TGCGCCAGCAGTGAGGTCGTGGGCCAGCCCCAGCATTTT. Protein product: CASSEVVGQPQHF.

This clone was seen more than once but under ten times. V usage is TRBV5-4 and J usage is TRBJ2-1; D may be TRBD1 (6 bases). V lost 0 bases and J 5 bases, leaving 9 bases between the germline ends. This CDR3 region has 14 residues. The germline V gene has CDR1 SGHNT and CDR2 YYREEE (reference sequence). The CDR3 is CASSLDRVDNEQFF. Here the CDR3 DNA reads TGTGCCAGCAGCTTGGACAGGGTTGACAATGAGCAGTTCTTC.

This rearrangement joins TRBV27 to TRBJ2-7, with 10 bases matching TRBD2. Germline lookup yields CDR1 MNHEY and CDR2 SMNVEV (reference sequence). V gave up 5 bases and J gave up 7 bases; unmatched junction bases: 11. The CDR3 has 15 residues. As DNA, the CDR3 is TGTGCCAGCAGTCCCGCTAGCGGGGGAACCCGGGAGCAGTACTTC. Translating gives CASSPASGGTREQYF.

The V gene is TRBV10-1, the J gene TRBJ1-2; 10 positions match TRBD1. The CDR3 consists of 15 residues. Losses at the gene ends were 6 bases for V and 4 bases for J; bases not matched to a gene: 8. From germline, CDR1 is WNHNN and CDR2 SYGVQD (reference sequence). CDR3 sequence (DNA): TGCGCCAGCAGGCCCGGGACAGGGGAAGGCTATGGCTACACCTTC. Residues: CASRPGTGEGYGYTF.

The chain carries TRBV9 and TRBJ2-6; 7 bases align to TRBD1. This CDR3 comprises 20 residues. Germline V CDR1 and CDR2: SGDLS, YYNGEE. V lost 3 bases, J lost 0 bases, and 15 bases stayed unmatched. CDR3 loop: CASSDDLSGQKISGANVLTF. The CDR3 DNA reads as TGTGCCAGCAGCGACGACCTTTCGGGACAGAAGATCTCTGGGGCCAACGTCCTGACTTTC.

CDR3 in amino acids: CASSLVGSRSYEQYF. CDR3 nucleotides: TGCGCCAGCAGCTTAGTTGGCTCCCGCTCCTACGAGCAGTACTTC. V gene TRBV5-1 combines with J gene TRBJ2-7, with unresolved D. The CDR3 is 15 residues long. With 2 bases removed from V and 0 bases from J, the gap between germline ends came to 12 bases. The V gene's germline CDR1 is SGHRS and CDR2 YFSETQ. Full variable domain (outside the CDR3, taken from reference TRBV5-1 and TRBJ2-7): KAGVTQTPRYLIKTRGQQVTLSCSPISGHRSVSWYQQTPGQGLQFLFEYFSETQRNKGNFPGRFSGRQFSNSRSEMNVSTLELGDSALYLCASSLVGSRSYEQYFGPGTRLTVT.

This clone came up once. The chain couples TRBV5-6 to TRBJ2-7; tentatively, D is TRBD1 (6 bases). V shed 0 bases and J shed 6 bases, with 13 bases lying between them. Germline V gene data show CDR1 as SGHDT and CDR2 as YYEEEE. The CDR3 consists of 14 residues. The CDR3 DNA reads TGTGCCAGCAGCTTGGGGCGAGGGGGAAGCGAGCAGTACTTC. It encodes CASSLGRGGSEQYF. The full variable domain, its missing parts supplied by reference TRBV5-6 and TRBJ2-7, is DAGVTQSPTHLIKTRGQQVTLRCSPKSGHDTVSWYQQALGQGPQFIFQYYEEEERQRGNFPDRFSGHQFPNYSSELNVNALLLGDSALYLCASSLGRGGSEQYFGPGTRLTVT.

V and J are TRBV7-6 and TRBJ1-3; D might be TRBD1 (5 bases). Germline V gene data show CDR1 as SGHVS and CDR2 as FNYEAQ. The CDR3 length is 15 residues. Trimming removed 5 bases from V and 0 bases from J, with 11 bases in between. This CDR3 reads CASSLGAASGNTIYF. In DNA form, the CDR3 reads TGTGCCAGCAGCCTTGGGGCAGCCTCTGGAAACACCATATATTTT.

DNA of the CDR3: TGTGCCTGGAGTCAGAAATCCGGGACAACTAGAGCTTTCTTT. This translates into CAWSQKSGTTRAFF. The rearrangement links TRBV30 to TRBJ1-1; D might be TRBD1 (6 bases). Germline V gene data show CDR1 as GTSNPN and CDR2 as SVGIG (reference sequence). Trimming removed 2 bases at V and 10 bases at J, with 20 bases between. The CDR3 is made up of 14 amino acids.

The chain is built from TRBV5-1 and TRBJ2-1; TRBD2 agrees at 7 bases. There are 17 residues in the CDR3. The V and J ends lost 3 bases and 0 bases, in that order; junction bases with no gene match: 9. CDR1 and CDR2 (germline): SGHRS, YFSETQ. The CDR3 is CASSSGGLAVSYNEQFF. The CDR3 bases are TGCGCCAGCAGCTCCGGCGGTCTAGCGGTCTCCTACAATGAGCAGTTCTTC. Full variable domain (rest looked up from reference TRBV5-1 and TRBJ2-1): KAGVTQTPRYLIKTRGQQVTLSCSPISGHRSVSWYQQTPGQGLQFLFEYFSETQRNKGNFPGRFSGRQFSNSRSEMNVSTLELGDSALYLCASSSGGLAVSYNEQFFGPGTRLTVL.

The V call is TRBV11-2, the J call TRBJ1-4; TRBD1 matches at 8 bases. Germline CDR1 reads SGHAT; CDR2 reads FQNNGV. The CDR3 has 15 residues. Losses at the gene ends were 1 base for V and 7 bases for J; bases not matched to a gene: 5. The CDR3 sequence is CASSLGQGASEKLFF. The CDR3 DNA reads as TGTGCCAGCAGCTTAGGTCAGGGGGCGTCTGAAAAACTGTTTTTT.

V usage is TRBV4-1 and J usage is TRBJ2-7; D tentatively fits TRBD1 or TRBD2 (5 bases each). Trimming removed 2 bases from V and 2 bases from J, with 16 bases in between. Per the germline V gene, CDR1 is MGHRA and CDR2 is YSYEKL. There are 16 residues in the CDR3. In DNA form, the CDR3 reads TGCGCCAGCAGCCAAAGGTTGACAGCGGAAACCTACGAGCAGTACTTC. Its protein is CASSQRLTAETYEQYF.

This rearrangement joins TRBV10-3 to TRBJ1-1; D unresolved. V lost 10 bases, J lost 1 base, and 10 bases lay in between. Germline V lookup: CDR1 ENHRY, CDR2 SYGVKD. The length of the CDR3 is 12 residues. The CDR3 DNA reads as TGTGCCACTCAGAAGCCGAACACTGAAGCTTTCTTT. Translating it yields CATQKPNTEAFF.

The CDR3 here is CASSLAGANVLTF. The CDR3 nucleotides read TGTGCCAGCAGCTTAGCGGGGGCCAACGTCCTGACTTTC. The chain couples TRBV7-9 to TRBJ2-6; D remains unclear. This CDR3 contains 13 residues. Per germline, CDR1 SEHNR and CDR2 FQNEAQ (reference sequence). Between the trimmed V and J ends, which lost 0 bases and 4 bases, there was a span of 1 base.

The chain recombines TRBV7-2 with TRBJ2-1; D remains ambiguous. This CDR3 contains 16 residues. V dropped 1 base and J dropped 8 bases, with 18 bases sitting between them. Germline lookup yields CDR1 SGHTA and CDR2 FQGNSA. The CDR3 nucleotides are TGTGCCAGCAGCTTAGGATTAGGCGGAAGACAATATGAGCAGTTCTTC. Its protein is CASSLGLGGRQYEQFF.

The V gene is TRBV12-3 or TRBV12-4, the J gene TRBJ2-3; D possibly corresponds to TRBD1 (5 bases). The CDR3 has 13 residues. V gave up 6 bases and J gave up 6 bases, with 13 bases separating them. For the CDR3, the DNA is TGTGCCAGCAGCGACAGTGCCGGGGATACGCAGTATTTT. Translated, it gives CASSDSAGDTQYF.

The chain is built from TRBV24-1 and TRBJ1-1; 8 bases map to TRBD1. The CDR3 spans 13 residues. Trimming cost V 7 bases and J 4 bases; bases outside gene matches: 4. Germline V gene sequence: CDR1 KGHDR, CDR2 SFDVKD. In DNA, the CDR3 is TGTGCCACCAGCAGGACAGGGCTCACTGAAGCTTTCTTT. Translating it yields CATSRTGLTEAFF.

V usage is TRBV9 and J usage is TRBJ2-3; TRBD2 aligns across 11 bases. The germline V gene has CDR1 SGDLS and CDR2 YYNGEE. J lost 2 bases, V lost 3 bases, and 8 bases had no gene match. The CDR3 spans 17 residues. For the CDR3, the DNA is TGTGCCAGCAGCGCGATGGGACTAGCGGACTACACAGATACGCAGTATTTT. Protein sequence: CASSAMGLADYTDTQYF.

The chain recombines TRBV27 with TRBJ2-1; no firm D call. With 6 bases removed from V and 10 bases from J, the gap between germline ends came to 19 bases. CDR1 and CDR2 from the germline V gene are MNHEY and SMNVEV (reference sequence). There are 14 residues in the CDR3. The CDR3 DNA follows: TGTGCCAGCAGGAGCACTCTTGCGGCCGCGGAGCAGTTCTTC. This encodes CASRSTLAAAEQFF.

The sample holds one count of this clone. The chain is built from TRBV5-1 and TRBJ1-1, with D possibly being TRBD1 (6 bases). This CDR3 region has 15 residues. Per germline, CDR1 SGHRS and CDR2 YFSETQ. V was pared by 5 bases and J by 5 bases, with 19 bases between. The CDR3 region is CASRVGGQGNTEAFF. CDR3 nucleotides: TGCGCCAGCAGGGTAGGGGGTCAGGGGAATACTGAAGCTTTCTTT.

This chain joins TRBV12-3 or TRBV12-4 and TRBJ1-5; the D is unclear. Trimming left V 6 bases short and J 0 bases short, with 6 bases between. The CDR3 totals 13 residues. The CDR3 sequence: CASSQSSNQPQHF. The CDR3 DNA reads as TGTGCCAGCAGCCAATCTAGCAATCAGCCCCAGCATTTT.

The chain employs TRBV6-6 and TRBJ1-6; maybe TRBD1 (5 bases). The CDR3 is 14 residues long. Per germline, CDR1 MNHNY and CDR2 SVGAGI (reference sequence). The ends were cut back, 6 bases at V and 8 bases at J, with 14 bases in the middle. The CDR3 bases are TGTGCCAGCAGGCGAGGGGTAGGGGATTCACCCCTCCACTTT. Amino acids: CASRRGVGDSPLHF.

The V and J genes are TRBV30 and TRBJ2-5; 10 bases match TRBD2. The CDR3 has 15 amino acids. V lost 3 bases and J lost 2; bases outside the gene matches: 6. Germline V gives CDR1 GTSNPN, CDR2 SVGIG (reference sequence). As DNA, the CDR3 is TGTGCCTGGAGCGCGGGACTAGCGCGACAAGAGACCCAGTACTTC. Translated, it gives CAWSAGLARQETQYF.